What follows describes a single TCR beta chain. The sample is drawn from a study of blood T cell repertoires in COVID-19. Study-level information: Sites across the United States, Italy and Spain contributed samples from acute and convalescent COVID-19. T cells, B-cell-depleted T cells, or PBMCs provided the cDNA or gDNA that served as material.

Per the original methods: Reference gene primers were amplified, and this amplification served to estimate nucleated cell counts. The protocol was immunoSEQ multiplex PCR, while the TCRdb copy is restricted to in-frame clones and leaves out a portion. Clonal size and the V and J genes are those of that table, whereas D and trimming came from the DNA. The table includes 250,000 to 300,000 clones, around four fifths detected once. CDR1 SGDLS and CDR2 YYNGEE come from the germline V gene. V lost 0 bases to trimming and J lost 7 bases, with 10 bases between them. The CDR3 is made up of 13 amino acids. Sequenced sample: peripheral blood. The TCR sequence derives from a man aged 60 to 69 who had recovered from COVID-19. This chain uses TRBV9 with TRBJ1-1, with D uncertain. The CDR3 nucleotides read TGTGCCAGCAGCGTAGCCTTTGGCAGTGAAGCTTTCTTT. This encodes CASSVAFGSEAFF.